The clone carrying this T cell receptor beta chain came up a few times. This CDR3 is 15 amino acids long. The V and J ends lost 0 bases and 8 bases respectively, with 16 bases between them. CDR1 and CDR2 (germline): GTSNPN, SVGIG (reference sequence). The sample is drawn from a study of cytomegalovirus exposure and HLA in healthy donors. In the PCR, 60 Vbeta and 13 Jbeta primers were used. TCRdb keeps only in-frame clones here, not all; method: immunoSEQ multiplex PCR. The repertoire holds 70,000 to 85,000 clones, with approximately 66% as singletons. Sequenced sample: PBMCs. The gene calls are TRBV30 and TRBJ1-4, with D possibly being TRBD1 (5 bases). The TCR comes from a male donor in good health and CMV-seropositive. The chain's CDR3 is CAWSVGLQGEEKLFF. CDR3 nucleotide sequence: TGTGCCTGGAGTGTTGGATTGCAGGGTGAGGAAAAACTGTTTTTT. Combining the CDR3 with reference TRBV30 and TRBJ1-4 gives the whole variable domain SQTIHQWPATLVQPVGSPLSLECTVEGTSNPNLYWYRQAAGRGLQLLFYSVGIGQISSEVPQNLSASRPQDRQFILSSKKLLLSDSGFYLCAWSVGLQGEEKLFFGSGTQLSVL.